This T cell receptor (beta chain) was profiled in a study of blood T cells in healthy people across ages. General study results and limits: Older age coincided with a roughly linear decline in TCR beta diversity per million T cells.

Remarks on this clonotype: Its specificity is not known.

With a J-beta primer mix and a sample-barcoded 5' primer, a second PCR ran about 6 to 11 cycles. All cDNA molecules were each tagged by a template-switch adaptor with 12 random nucleotides. Via MiXCR, TCRdb re-called the 5' RACE reads, giving one row per CDR3 protein. The table includes about 1.7 million distinct CDR3 sequences, under 30% detected once. The length of the CDR3 is 12 residues. Germline V gene sequence: CDR1 DFQATT, CDR2 SNEGSKA (reference sequence). Sample: blood. The clonotype was recovered from a woman in her 30s in good health. The chain carries TRBV20-1 and TRBJ2-4; D might be TRBD2 (6 bases). The end of the DNA is better explained by TRBJ2-7, so the J call may be wrong. CDR3: CSARGTTYEQYF. The CDR3, as DNA: TGCAGTGCTAGAGGGACTACATACGAGCAGTACTTC.